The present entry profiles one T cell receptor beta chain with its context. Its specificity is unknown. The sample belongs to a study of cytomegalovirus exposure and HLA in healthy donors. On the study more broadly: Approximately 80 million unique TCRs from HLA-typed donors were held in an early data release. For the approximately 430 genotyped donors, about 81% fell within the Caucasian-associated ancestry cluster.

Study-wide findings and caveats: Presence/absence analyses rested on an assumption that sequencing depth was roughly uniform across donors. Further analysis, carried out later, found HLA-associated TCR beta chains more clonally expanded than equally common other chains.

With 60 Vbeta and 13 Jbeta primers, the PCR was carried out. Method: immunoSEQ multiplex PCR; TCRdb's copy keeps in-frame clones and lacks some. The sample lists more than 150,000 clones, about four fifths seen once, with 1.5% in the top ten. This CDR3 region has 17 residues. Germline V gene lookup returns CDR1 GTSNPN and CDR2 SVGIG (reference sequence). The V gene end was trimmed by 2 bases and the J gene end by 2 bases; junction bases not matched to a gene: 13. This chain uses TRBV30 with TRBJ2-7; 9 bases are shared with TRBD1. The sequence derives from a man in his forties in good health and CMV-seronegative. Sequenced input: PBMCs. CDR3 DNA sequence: TGTGCCTGGAGTCCCCTCAGGGGGACAGGGAAGGCCTACGAGCAGTACTTC. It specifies CAWSPLRGTGKAYEQYF.